The T cell receptor beta chain described here comes from a study of T cells after yellow fever vaccination. Researchers made TCR cDNA using 5'RACE template switching, and this step added a universal primer site and UMIs. TCRdb independently ran MiXCR on the 5' RACE reads; one entry per CDR3 protein. The data show about 85,000 distinct CDR3 sequences, roughly 13% seen once. The source material was CD8+ T cells not binding an NS4B(214-222) dextramer, sorted from PBMCs, sampled roughly 20 days after the first yellow fever vaccination. This receptor was obtained from a man between 18 and 29 years old who received the YFV17D yellow fever vaccine.

The CDR3 here is CASSPSTGGLNEQFF. The CDR3 DNA follows: TGTGCCAGCAGTCCCTCGACAGGGGGCTTGAATGAGCAGTTCTTC. The chain uses TRBV27 and TRBJ2-1, with 10 bases aligning to TRBD1. The J segment lost 7 bases and the V segment lost 5 bases, leaving 8 bases of the junction unmatched. CDR1 and CDR2 from the germline V gene are MNHEY and SMNVEV (reference sequence). This CDR3 comprises 15 residues.